The rows below give T cell receptor beta chains drawn from one sample of a study of T cells in Graves' hyperthyroidism and ophthalmopathy. TCRdb reanalysed the multiplex PCR reads using MiXCR and keeps one entry per CDR3 protein. The table shows roughly 720,000 distinct CDR3 sequences, with roughly 17% occurring only once. The sample was blood. These receptors were collected from a man over 45 with Graves' hyperthyroidism. The CDR3 runs from the conserved cysteine through the conserved F or W. The D gene is left open where the match is weak. Clone size, where shown, is once, few, many, or a class for clones that have expanded.

CDR3 DNA: TGTGCCAGCAGTTTTGGGGCGCGCGGAAAGACCCAGTACTTC; CDR3 protein: CASSFGARGKTQYF; D gene: NA; V gene: TRBV12-3/TRBV12-4; J gene: TRBJ2-5; clone size: NA
CDR3 DNA: TGTGCCAGCAGTGAATATGGGACAGGGGGCGCGGGTAATGAAAAACTGTTTTTT; CDR3 protein: CASSEYGTGGAGNEKLFF; D gene: TRBD1; V gene: TRBV2; J gene: TRBJ1-4; clone size: many
CDR3 DNA: TGTGCCAGCAGCGTAGGGGGTATTTCCTACGAGCAGTACTTC; CDR3 protein: CASSVGGISYEQYF; D gene: NA; V gene: TRBV9; J gene: TRBJ2-7; clone size: few
CDR3 DNA: TGTGCCACCAGTGATGGAGCGGGAGGGAAAGAGACCCAGTACTTC; CDR3 protein: CATSDGAGGKETQYF; D gene: TRBD2; V gene: TRBV24-1; J gene: TRBJ2-5; clone size: many
CDR3 DNA: TGTGCCAGCAGCTTAGTAGGGGCAGGGTCACCCCTCTCCGAGCAGTACTTC; CDR3 protein: CASSLVGAGSPLSEQYF; D gene: NA; V gene: TRBV7-8; J gene: TRBJ2-7; clone size: many
CDR3 DNA: TGTGCCAGCGGTAGAGGGAACGGGGAGCTGTTTTTT; CDR3 protein: CASGRGNGELFF; D gene: NA; V gene: TRBV12-3/TRBV12-4; J gene: TRBJ2-2; clone size: NA
CDR3 DNA: TGCGCCAGCAGCTCCGGCCAGCTAGCGGGAGGCATTAAAAATGAGCAGTTCTTC; CDR3 protein: CASSSGQLAGGIKNEQFF; D gene: TRBD2; V gene: TRBV5-1; J gene: TRBJ2-1; clone size: many
CDR3 DNA: TGTGCCAGCAGCCCTCGGACTAGCGGGATGTACAATGAGCAGTTCTTC; CDR3 protein: CASSPRTSGMYNEQFF; D gene: TRBD2; V gene: TRBV27; J gene: TRBJ2-1; clone size: many
CDR3 DNA: TGTGCCAGCAAGATTAGGGATAGCACAGATACGCAGTATTTT; CDR3 protein: CASKIRDSTDTQYF; D gene: NA; V gene: TRBV2; J gene: TRBJ2-3; clone size: many
CDR3 DNA: TGTGCCAGCAGTACCATAGCAGGACCCAGGGAGACCCAGTACTTC; CDR3 protein: CASSTIAGPRETQYF; D gene: NA; V gene: TRBV27; J gene: TRBJ2-5; clone size: NA
CDR3 DNA: TGTGCCGGACTATATTGGGACAGCAAGAAGCTCTATGGCTACACCTTC; CDR3 protein: CAGLYWDSKKLYGYTF; D gene: TRBD1; V gene: TRBV2; J gene: TRBJ1-2; clone size: NA
CDR3 DNA: TGTGCCACCTCTTCCCCCTCTGGGGACACCGGGGAGCTGTTTTTT; CDR3 protein: CATSSPSGDTGELFF; D gene: NA; V gene: TRBV24-1; J gene: TRBJ2-2; clone size: NA
CDR3 DNA: TGCAGTGCTGAGACAGGGACCAACTCAGATACGCAGTATTTT; CDR3 protein: CSAETGTNSDTQYF; D gene: TRBD1; V gene: TRBV20-1; J gene: TRBJ2-3; clone size: many
CDR3 DNA: TGCAGTGCCCAAGCAAGGGCTCCCTACGAGCAGTACTTC; CDR3 protein: CSAQARAPYEQYF; D gene: NA; V gene: TRBV20-1; J gene: TRBJ2-7; clone size: many
CDR3 DNA: TGTGCCAGCAGTTACTGGGAGACAGGATACTACGAGCAGTACTTC; CDR3 protein: CASSYWETGYYEQYF; D gene: NA; V gene: TRBV6-5; J gene: TRBJ2-7; clone size: few
CDR3 DNA: TGTGCCAGCAGCGTAGTGATCACAGATACGCAGTATTTT; CDR3 protein: CASSVVITDTQYF; D gene: NA; V gene: TRBV9; J gene: TRBJ2-3; clone size: NA
CDR3 DNA: TGTGCCAGCAGCCGACTAGCGGAAGAGACCCAGTACTTC; CDR3 protein: CASSRLAEETQYF; D gene: TRBD2; V gene: TRBV3-1; J gene: TRBJ2-5; clone size: many
CDR3 DNA: TGTGCCAGCAGTTACGGGGGAGCGAATGGCTACACCTTC; CDR3 protein: CASSYGGANGYTF; D gene: NA; V gene: TRBV6-2/TRBV6-3; J gene: TRBJ1-2; clone size: few
CDR3 DNA: TGTGCCAGCAGCCCCGGGGGTGAGCAGTTCTTC; CDR3 protein: CASSPGGEQFF; D gene: NA; V gene: TRBV7-9; J gene: TRBJ2-1; clone size: many
CDR3 DNA: TGTGCCAGCAGTTACACACAGGGCCTTATCAATCAGCCCCAGCATTTT; CDR3 protein: CASSYTQGLINQPQHF; D gene: NA; V gene: TRBV6-5; J gene: TRBJ1-5; clone size: few
CDR3 DNA: TGTGCCAGCAGCCCACCCACAGGGTTGGACACTGAAGCTTTCTTT; CDR3 protein: CASSPPTGLDTEAFF; D gene: NA; V gene: TRBV28; J gene: TRBJ1-1; clone size: many
CDR3 DNA: TGTGCCAGCAGTCCAAAACAGGGAGGCTATGAGCAGTTCTTC; CDR3 protein: CASSPKQGGYEQFF; D gene: NA; V gene: TRBV27; J gene: TRBJ2-1; clone size: NA
CDR3 DNA: TGTGCCAGCAGTAACTGGGACTACTACACCGGGGAGCTGTTTTTT; CDR3 protein: CASSNWDYYTGELFF; D gene: TRBD2; V gene: TRBV11-2; J gene: TRBJ2-2; clone size: many
CDR3 DNA: TGTGCCAGCAGTTATCGTCGGCTGCAGCCCCAGCATTTT; CDR3 protein: CASSYRRLQPQHF; D gene: NA; V gene: TRBV6-2/TRBV6-3; J gene: TRBJ1-5; clone size: few
CDR3 DNA: TGTGCCAGCAGTGAACGGCCCTATGGCTACACCTTC; CDR3 protein: CASSERPYGYTF; D gene: NA; V gene: TRBV2; J gene: TRBJ1-2; clone size: many
CDR3 DNA: TGTGCCAGCAGCTTTGGAGGGGGCGCGGGTGAAAAACTGTTTTTT; CDR3 protein: CASSFGGGAGEKLFF; D gene: TRBD1; V gene: TRBV7-8; J gene: TRBJ1-4; clone size: once
CDR3 DNA: TGTGCCAGCAGCTTATCAGGGAAGTTCTCACCCCTCCACTTT; CDR3 protein: CASSLSGKFSPLHF; D gene: NA; V gene: TRBV11-2; J gene: TRBJ1-6; clone size: many
CDR3 DNA: TGTGCCAGCAGCTTAAGCGGGATTCCGCCCTACGAGCAGTACTTC; CDR3 protein: CASSLSGIPPYEQYF; D gene: TRBD2; V gene: TRBV13; J gene: TRBJ2-7; clone size: few
CDR3 DNA: TGTGCCAGCAGATCCGGACTAGCGGGGTACGAGCAGTACTTC; CDR3 protein: CASRSGLAGYEQYF; D gene: TRBD2; V gene: TRBV2; J gene: TRBJ2-7; clone size: many
CDR3 DNA: TGTGCCAGCAGCGCATACCGGACTGGGACCTACGAGCAGTACTTC; CDR3 protein: CASSAYRTGTYEQYF; D gene: NA; V gene: TRBV11-2; J gene: TRBJ2-7; clone size: NA
CDR3 DNA: TGTGCCACCAGCCTACAGGGTGAAAGACTGTTTTTT; CDR3 protein: CATSLQGERLFF; D gene: NA; V gene: TRBV15; J gene: TRBJ1-4; clone size: many
CDR3 DNA: TGCAGCGTTGCCGGGGGGCCCCAACAAAGGACCCAGTACTTC; CDR3 protein: CSVAGGPQQRTQYF; D gene: NA; V gene: TRBV29-1; J gene: TRBJ2-5; clone size: NA
CDR3 DNA: TGTGCCAGCAGTTACCCCCGGGAATCAGCTTTCTTT; CDR3 protein: CASSYPRESAFF; D gene: NA; V gene: TRBV6-5; J gene: TRBJ1-1; clone size: many
CDR3 DNA: TGCGCCAGCAGCTTGGGGCGACTAGTTTTTTCGGAAGAGACCCAGTACTTC; CDR3 protein: CASSLGRLVFSEETQYF; D gene: NA; V gene: TRBV5-1; J gene: TRBJ2-5; clone size: few
CDR3 DNA: TGTGCCACCGCGGACAGGGAGAACAATGAGCAGTTCTTC; CDR3 protein: CATADRENNEQFF; D gene: TRBD1; V gene: TRBV28; J gene: TRBJ2-1; clone size: NA
CDR3 DNA: TGTGCCAGCAGCGTAGCTACCGGTACGGACATCTCTGGAAACACCATATATTTT; CDR3 protein: CASSVATGTDISGNTIYF; D gene: NA; V gene: TRBV9; J gene: TRBJ1-3; clone size: NA
CDR3 DNA: TGTGCCAGCAGCCAGCTGACGGGACTAGCGGGAGATCTGGAGCAGTTCTTC; CDR3 protein: CASSQLTGLAGDLEQFF; D gene: TRBD2; V gene: TRBV14; J gene: TRBJ2-1; clone size: many
CDR3 DNA: TGTGCCAGCAGTTCTCGGGCAGATACGCAGTATTTT; CDR3 protein: CASSSRADTQYF; D gene: NA; V gene: TRBV27; J gene: TRBJ2-3; clone size: NA
CDR3 DNA: TGTGCCAGTAGTACCCGACAGGGAGGAGGCTACACCTTC; CDR3 protein: CASSTRQGGGYTF; D gene: TRBD1; V gene: TRBV19; J gene: TRBJ1-2; clone size: many
CDR3 DNA: TGTGCCAGCAGCTTATCAACAGGGATAGGAAACACCATATATTTT; CDR3 protein: CASSLSTGIGNTIYF; D gene: NA; V gene: TRBV5-8; J gene: TRBJ1-3; clone size: few
CDR3 DNA: TGTGCCAGCAGTCCGAGGAGGGGCGGCGAGCAGTTCTTC; CDR3 protein: CASSPRRGGEQFF; D gene: NA; V gene: TRBV27; J gene: TRBJ2-1; clone size: few
CDR3 DNA: TGTGCCAGCAGTTACGTGGGGCTCTTCACTGAAGCTTTCTTT; CDR3 protein: CASSYVGLFTEAFF; D gene: NA; V gene: TRBV6-2/TRBV6-3; J gene: TRBJ1-1; clone size: many